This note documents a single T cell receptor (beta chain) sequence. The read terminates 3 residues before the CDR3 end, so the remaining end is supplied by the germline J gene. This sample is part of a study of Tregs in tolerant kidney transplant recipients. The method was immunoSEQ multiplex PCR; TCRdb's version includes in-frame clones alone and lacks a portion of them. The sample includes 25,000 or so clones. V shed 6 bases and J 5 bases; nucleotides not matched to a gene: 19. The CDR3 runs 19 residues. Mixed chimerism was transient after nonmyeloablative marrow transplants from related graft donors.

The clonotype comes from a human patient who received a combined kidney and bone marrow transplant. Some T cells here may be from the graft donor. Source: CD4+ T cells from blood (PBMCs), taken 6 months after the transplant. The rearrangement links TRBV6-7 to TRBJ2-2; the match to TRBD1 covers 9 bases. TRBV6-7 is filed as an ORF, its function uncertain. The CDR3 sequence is CASRSRPRYRGPRTGELFF. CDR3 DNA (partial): TGTGCCAGCAGAAGCCGACCGCGATACAGGGGGCCCAGGACCGGGGAG.